This T cell receptor (beta chain) appears in the sequencing data of a study of cytomegalovirus exposure and HLA in healthy donors. General observations from the study: The study assumed roughly uniform donor sequencing depth for presence/absence analyses. In a later analysis, TCR beta V- and J-gene trimming was associated with a missense DCLRE1C variant.

Comments on this clone: Its antigen is currently unknown.

Germline CDR1 reads GTSNPN; CDR2 reads SVGIG (reference sequence). This CDR3 has 14 amino acids. PCR employed 60 Vbeta and 13 Jbeta primers. The table came from immunoSEQ multiplex PCR; TCRdb's copy has only in-frame clones and leaves some out. The sample holds more than 150,000 clones, over 70% seen once. The sequencing sample was made of PBMCs. This clonotype originated in a woman aged 45-59 years in good health and CMV-seropositive. The V call is TRBV30, the J call TRBJ2-1; 12 bases match TRBD2. The CDR3 loop reads CAGRTSGNYNEQFF. As DNA, the CDR3 is TGTGCTGGCCGGACTAGCGGGAACTACAATGAGCAGTTCTTC.